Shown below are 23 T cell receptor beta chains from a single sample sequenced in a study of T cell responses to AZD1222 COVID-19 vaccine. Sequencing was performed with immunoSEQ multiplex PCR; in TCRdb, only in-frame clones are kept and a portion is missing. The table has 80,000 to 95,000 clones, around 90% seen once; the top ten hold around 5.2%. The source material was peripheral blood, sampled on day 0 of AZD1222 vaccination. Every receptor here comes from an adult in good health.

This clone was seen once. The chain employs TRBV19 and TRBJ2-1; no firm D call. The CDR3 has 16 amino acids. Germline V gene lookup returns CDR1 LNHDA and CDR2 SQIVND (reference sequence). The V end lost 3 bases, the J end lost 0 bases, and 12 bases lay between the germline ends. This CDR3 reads CASSIMPISSYNEQFF. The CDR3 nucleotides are TGTGCCAGTAGTATTATGCCGATTAGCTCCTACAATGAGCAGTTCTTC.

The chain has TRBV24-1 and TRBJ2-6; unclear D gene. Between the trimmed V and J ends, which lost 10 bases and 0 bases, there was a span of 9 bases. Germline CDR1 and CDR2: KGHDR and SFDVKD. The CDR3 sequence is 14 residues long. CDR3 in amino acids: CATLESSGANVLTF. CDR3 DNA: TGTGCCACGCTGGAGAGCTCTGGGGCCAACGTCCTGACTTTC.

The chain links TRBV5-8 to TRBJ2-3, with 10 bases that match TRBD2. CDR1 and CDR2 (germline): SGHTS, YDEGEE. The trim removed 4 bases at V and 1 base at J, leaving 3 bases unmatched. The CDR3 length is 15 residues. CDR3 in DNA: TGTGCCAGCAGCCTAGGGACTAGCGGCACAGATACGCAGTATTTT. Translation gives CASSLGTSGTDTQYF.

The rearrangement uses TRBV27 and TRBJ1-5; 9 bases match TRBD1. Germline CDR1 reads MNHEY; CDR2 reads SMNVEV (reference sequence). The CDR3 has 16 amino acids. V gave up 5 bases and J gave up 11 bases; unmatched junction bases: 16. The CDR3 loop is CASSPRPDRGFEAQHF. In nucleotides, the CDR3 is TGTGCCAGCAGTCCAAGACCGGACAGGGGTTTTGAGGCCCAGCATTTT.

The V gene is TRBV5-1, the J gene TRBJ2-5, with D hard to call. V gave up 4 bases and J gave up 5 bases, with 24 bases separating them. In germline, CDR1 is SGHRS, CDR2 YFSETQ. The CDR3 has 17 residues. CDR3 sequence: CASSRSIDPGYWETQYF. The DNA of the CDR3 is TGCGCCAGCAGCAGAAGTATAGACCCCGGATACTGGGAGACCCAGTACTTC.

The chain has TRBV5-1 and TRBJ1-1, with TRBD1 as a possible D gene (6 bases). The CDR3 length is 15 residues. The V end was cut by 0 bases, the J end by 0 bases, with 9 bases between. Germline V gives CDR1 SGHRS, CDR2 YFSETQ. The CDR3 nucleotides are TGCGCCAGCAGCTTGGGAGGGGGAATGAACACTGAAGCTTTCTTT. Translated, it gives CASSLGGGMNTEAFF. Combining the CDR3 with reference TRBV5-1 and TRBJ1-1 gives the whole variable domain KAGVTQTPRYLIKTRGQQVTLSCSPISGHRSVSWYQQTPGQGLQFLFEYFSETQRNKGNFPGRFSGRQFSNSRSEMNVSTLELGDSALYLCASSLGGGMNTEAFFGQGTRLTVV.

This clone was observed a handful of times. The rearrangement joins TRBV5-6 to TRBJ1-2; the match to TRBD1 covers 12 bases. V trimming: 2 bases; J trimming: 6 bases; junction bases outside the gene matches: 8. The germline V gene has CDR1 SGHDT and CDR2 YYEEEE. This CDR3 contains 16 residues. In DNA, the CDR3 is TGTGCCAGCAGCTTCTCCTGGGACAGGGGGCTCCATGGCTACACCTTC. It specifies CASSFSWDRGLHGYTF.

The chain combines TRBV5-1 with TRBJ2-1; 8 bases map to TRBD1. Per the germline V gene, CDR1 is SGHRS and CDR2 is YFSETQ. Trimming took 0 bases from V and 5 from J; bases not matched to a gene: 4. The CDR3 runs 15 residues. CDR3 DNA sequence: TGCGCCAGCAGCTTGGGGGACAGGAGGAACAATGAGCAGTTCTTC. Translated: CASSLGDRRNNEQFF. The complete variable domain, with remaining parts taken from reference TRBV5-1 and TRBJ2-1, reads KAGVTQTPRYLIKTRGQQVTLSCSPISGHRSVSWYQQTPGQGLQFLFEYFSETQRNKGNFPGRFSGRQFSNSRSEMNVSTLELGDSALYLCASSLGDRRNNEQFFGPGTRLTVL.

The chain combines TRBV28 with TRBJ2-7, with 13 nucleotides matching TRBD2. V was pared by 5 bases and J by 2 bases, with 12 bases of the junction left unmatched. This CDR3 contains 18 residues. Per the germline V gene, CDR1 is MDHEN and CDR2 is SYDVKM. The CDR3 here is CASSPIVTLAGGPYEQYF. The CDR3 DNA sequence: TGTGCCAGCAGTCCGATAGTAACACTAGCGGGAGGGCCCTACGAGCAGTACTTC.

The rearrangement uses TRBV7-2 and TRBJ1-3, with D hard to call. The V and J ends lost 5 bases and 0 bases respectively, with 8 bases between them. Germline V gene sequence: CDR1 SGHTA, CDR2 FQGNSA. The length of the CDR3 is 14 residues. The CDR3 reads CASSPPLSGNTIYF. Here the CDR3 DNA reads TGTGCCAGCAGCCCACCCCTCTCTGGAAACACCATATATTTT.

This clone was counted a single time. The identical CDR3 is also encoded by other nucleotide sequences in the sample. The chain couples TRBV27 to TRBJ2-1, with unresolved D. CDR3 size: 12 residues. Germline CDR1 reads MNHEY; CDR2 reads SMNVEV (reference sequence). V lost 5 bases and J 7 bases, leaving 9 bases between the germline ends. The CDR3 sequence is CASSIIGNEQFF. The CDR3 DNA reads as TGTGCCAGCAGTATCATAGGGAATGAGCAGTTCTTC.

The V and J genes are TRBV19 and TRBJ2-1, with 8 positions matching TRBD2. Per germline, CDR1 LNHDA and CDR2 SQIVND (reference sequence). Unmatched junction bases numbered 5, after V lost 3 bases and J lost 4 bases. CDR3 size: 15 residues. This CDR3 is CASSIITSGYNEQFF. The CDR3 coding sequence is TGTGCCAGTAGTATTATAACTAGCGGATACAATGAGCAGTTCTTC.

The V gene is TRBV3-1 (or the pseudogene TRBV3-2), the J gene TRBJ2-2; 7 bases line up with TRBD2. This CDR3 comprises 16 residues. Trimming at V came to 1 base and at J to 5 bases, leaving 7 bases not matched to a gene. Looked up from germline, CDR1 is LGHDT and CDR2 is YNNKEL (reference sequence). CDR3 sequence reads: CASSQAVLASTGELFF. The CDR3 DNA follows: TGTGCCAGCAGCCAAGCGGTACTAGCGTCAACCGGGGAGCTGTTTTTT.

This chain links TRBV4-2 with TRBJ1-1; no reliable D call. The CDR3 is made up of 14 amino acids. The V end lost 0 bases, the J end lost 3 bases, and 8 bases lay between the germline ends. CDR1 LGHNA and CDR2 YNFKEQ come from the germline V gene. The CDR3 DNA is TGTGCCAGCAGCCAAGACGGGGTACACACTGAAGCTTTCTTT. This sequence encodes CASSQDGVHTEAFF.

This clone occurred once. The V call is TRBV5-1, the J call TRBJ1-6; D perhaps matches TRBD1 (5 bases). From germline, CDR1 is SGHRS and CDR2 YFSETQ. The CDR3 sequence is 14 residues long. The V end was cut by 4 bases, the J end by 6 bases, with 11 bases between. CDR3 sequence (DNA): TGCGCCAGCAGCGCTGACAGAAGTAATTCACCCCTCCACTTT. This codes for CASSADRSNSPLHF.

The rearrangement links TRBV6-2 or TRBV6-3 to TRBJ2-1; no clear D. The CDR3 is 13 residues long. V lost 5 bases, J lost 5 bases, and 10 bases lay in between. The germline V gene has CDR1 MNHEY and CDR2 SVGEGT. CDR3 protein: CASSPDADNEQFF. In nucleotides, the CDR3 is TGTGCCAGCAGTCCAGATGCGGACAATGAGCAGTTCTTC.

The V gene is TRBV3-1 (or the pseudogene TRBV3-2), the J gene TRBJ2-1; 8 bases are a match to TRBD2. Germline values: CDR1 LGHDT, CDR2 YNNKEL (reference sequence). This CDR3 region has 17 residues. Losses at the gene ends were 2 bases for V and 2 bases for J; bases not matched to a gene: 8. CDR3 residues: CASSQPDSGSPYNEQFF. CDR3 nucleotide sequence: TGTGCCAGCAGCCAACCCGACAGCGGGAGCCCCTACAATGAGCAGTTCTTC.

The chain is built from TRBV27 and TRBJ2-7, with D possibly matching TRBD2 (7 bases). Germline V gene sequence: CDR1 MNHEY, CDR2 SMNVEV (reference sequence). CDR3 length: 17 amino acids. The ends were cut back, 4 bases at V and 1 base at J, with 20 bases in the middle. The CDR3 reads CASSSGGPPRGSYEQYF. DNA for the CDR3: TGTGCCAGCAGTTCCGGGGGGCCCCCCAGGGGATCCTACGAGCAGTACTTC.

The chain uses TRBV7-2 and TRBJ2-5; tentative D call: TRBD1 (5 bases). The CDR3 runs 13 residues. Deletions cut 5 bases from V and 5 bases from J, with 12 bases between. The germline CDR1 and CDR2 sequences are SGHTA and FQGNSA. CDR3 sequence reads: CASSLRQPETQYF. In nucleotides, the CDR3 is TGTGCCAGCAGCCTAAGACAGCCTGAGACCCAGTACTTC.

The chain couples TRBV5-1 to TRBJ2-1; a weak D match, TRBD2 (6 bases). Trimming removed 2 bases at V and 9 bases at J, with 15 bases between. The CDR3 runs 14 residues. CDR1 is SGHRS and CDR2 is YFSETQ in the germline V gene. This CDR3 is CASSLGLPTGEQFF. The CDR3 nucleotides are TGCGCCAGCAGCTTAGGACTACCCACCGGTGAGCAGTTCTTC.

CDR3 nucleotides: TGTGCCAGCAGTTTATCGGGCTTCGGGACAGGAGCCTACGAGCAGTACTTC. Amino acids: CASSLSGFGTGAYEQYF. The genes are TRBV27 and TRBJ2-7, with 8 bases matching TRBD1. The CDR3 totals 17 residues. Trimming at V came to 0 bases and at J to 2 bases, leaving 9 bases not matched to a gene. CDR1 is MNHEY, CDR2 SMNVEV, per germline (reference sequence).

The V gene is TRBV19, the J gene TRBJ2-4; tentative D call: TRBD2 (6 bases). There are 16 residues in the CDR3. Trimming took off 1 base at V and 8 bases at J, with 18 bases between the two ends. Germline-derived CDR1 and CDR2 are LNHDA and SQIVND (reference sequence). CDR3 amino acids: CASSIGLAQRGYIQYF. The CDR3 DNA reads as TGTGCCAGTAGTATAGGGCTAGCGCAAAGGGGCTACATTCAGTACTTC.

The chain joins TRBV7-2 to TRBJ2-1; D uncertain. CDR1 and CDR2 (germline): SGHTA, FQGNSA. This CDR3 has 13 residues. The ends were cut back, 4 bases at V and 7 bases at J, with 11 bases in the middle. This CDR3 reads CASSSVGGNEQFF. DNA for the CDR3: TGTGCCAGCAGCTCTGTTGGTGGAAATGAGCAGTTCTTC.